This T cell receptor beta chain was observed in a study of blood T cell repertoires in COVID-19. Background on the study: T cells, B-cell-depleted T cells, or PBMCs supplied cDNA or gDNA.

Original processing notes: The assay estimated nucleated cells by amplifying reference gene primers. The protocol was immunoSEQ multiplex PCR, while the TCRdb copy is restricted to in-frame clones and leaves out a portion. That table furnishes V, J and clone size, whereas the DNA furnished D and trimming. In the table there are some 260,000 clones, roughly 87% of which are singletons. The length of the CDR3 is 13 residues. Trimming stripped 1 base from V and 6 bases from J, with 10 bases between. Germline V lookup: CDR1 SSHAT, CDR2 FNYEAQ (reference sequence). The chain links TRBV7-7 to TRBJ2-7; D call uncertain. Sequencing was performed on peripheral blood. The TCR originated in a woman between 25 and 40 years old with acute or convalescent COVID-19. The CDR3 nucleotides are TGTGCCAGCAGCTTAGGCCAGTCGTCCGAGCAGTACTTC. It translates to CASSLGQSSEQYF.